The 18 T cell receptor beta chains below all came from one sample that was sequenced in a study of response to subunit inactivated influenza vaccine. TCRdb reanalysed the RT-PCR reads using MiXCR and keeps one entry per CDR3 protein. The data show hundreds of thousands of distinct CDR3 sequences, with over 10% seen just once and about 12% held by the top ten. The sequencing used PBMCs from blood, collected 40 to 50 days after vaccination. Every receptor here comes from a man aged 50-59 years who received an inactivated influenza vaccine.

This rearrangement joins TRBV27 to TRBJ2-7; D possibly corresponds to TRBD2 (6 bases). With 9 bases removed from V and 2 bases from J, the gap between germline ends came to 14 bases. The CDR3 is made up of 13 amino acids. The germline V gene has CDR1 MNHEY and CDR2 SMNVEV (reference sequence). In DNA, the CDR3 is TGTGCCAGTCGGCGGGGTCACACCTACGAGCAGTACTTC. It is translated as CASRRGHTYEQYF.

This clonotype was recorded at least ten times. This chain connects TRBV7-2 to TRBJ1-6, with D perhaps matching TRBD1 (5 bases). The CDR3 is made up of 15 amino acids. The germline gives CDR1 SGHTA, CDR2 FQGNSA. V was cut by 2 bases and J by 8 bases, with 13 bases left in between. The CDR3 DNA sequence: TGTGCCAGCAGCTTAAGGGCAGTAGGGGATTCACCCCTCCACTTT. As protein: CASSLRAVGDSPLHF.

This clonotype was picked up a small number of times. The chain carries TRBV5-1 and TRBJ2-1, with 8 bases aligning to TRBD1. J lost 2 bases, V lost 4 bases, and 8 bases had no gene match. The CDR3 is 16 residues long. CDR1 and CDR2 (germline): SGHRS, YFSETQ. CDR3 sequence (DNA): TGCGCCAGCAGCGACGGACAGGGCAATCCCTACAATGAGCAGTTCTTC. Translated: CASSDGQGNPYNEQFF.

This clonotype was seen a few times. The V gene is TRBV20-1, the J gene TRBJ1-5; TRBD1 is a possible D gene (5 bases). V was trimmed by 0 bases and J by 5 bases, leaving 11 bases between them. CDR1 DFQATT and CDR2 SNEGSKA come from the germline V gene (reference sequence). The CDR3 is made up of 14 amino acids. As DNA, the CDR3 is TGCAGTGCTAGAGATGACAGAGACTATCAGCCCCAGCATTTT. It yields the protein CSARDDRDYQPQHF.

This clonotype was seen more than once but under ten times. This chain connects TRBV12-3 or TRBV12-4 to TRBJ1-2; D perhaps matches TRBD1 (5 bases). The CDR3 loop spans 14 amino acids. V was clipped by 7 bases and J by 5 bases, with 17 bases between them. The CDR3 DNA is TGTGCCAGCACCCGGGGGAGCGCCAGATATGGCTACACCTTC. This translates into CASTRGSARYGYTF.

The gene calls are TRBV7-9 and TRBJ2-1; D remains ambiguous. This CDR3 is 16 amino acids long. Germline V gives CDR1 SEHNR, CDR2 FQNEAQ (reference sequence). Trimming cost V 0 bases and J 1 base, with 10 bases left between them. The CDR3 here is CASSLAGTQSYNEQFF. CDR3 DNA sequence: TGTGCCAGCAGCTTAGCGGGAACGCAGTCCTACAATGAGCAGTTCTTC.

The V and J genes are TRBV20-1 and TRBJ1-1; a possible D gene is TRBD1 (6 bases). CDR1 DFQATT and CDR2 SNEGSKA come from the germline V gene (reference sequence). The CDR3 runs to 13 residues. The ends were cut back, 0 bases at V and 5 bases at J, with 10 bases in the middle. The CDR3 here is CSARDRGETEAFF. For the CDR3, the DNA is TGCAGTGCTAGAGATAGGGGGGAGACTGAAGCTTTCTTT.

The chain recombines TRBV7-9 with TRBJ2-7; 7 nucleotides align to TRBD1. V shed 5 bases and J 1 base; nucleotides not matched to a gene: 5. Per the germline V gene, CDR1 is SEHNR and CDR2 is FQNEAQ (reference sequence). The CDR3 loop spans 14 amino acids. The CDR3 protein is CASSPQGQSYEQYF. In nucleotides, the CDR3 is TGTGCCAGCAGCCCTCAGGGACAGTCCTACGAGCAGTACTTC.

V usage is TRBV7-9 and J usage is TRBJ2-6, with TRBD2 as a possible D gene (5 bases). V was shortened by 5 bases and J by 4 bases, with 18 bases between the two germline ends. The CDR3 has 17 residues. Per the germline V gene, CDR1 is SEHNR and CDR2 is FQNEAQ (reference sequence). The chain's CDR3 is CASSNLPPDSGANVLTF. The DNA of the CDR3 is TGTGCCAGCAGCAATCTACCACCGGACTCCGGGGCCAACGTCCTGACTTTC.

This chain links TRBV7-2 with TRBJ2-7; 8 bases fit TRBD1. Germline CDR1 SGHTA, CDR2 FQGNSA. This CDR3 contains 14 residues. V lost 6 bases and J lost 1; bases outside the gene matches: 5. The CDR3 spells CASSRDRISYEQYF. CDR3 sequence (DNA): TGTGCCAGCAGTCGGGACAGGATATCCTACGAGCAGTACTTC.

The chain links TRBV11-2 to TRBJ2-5, with D perhaps TRBD2 (5 bases). The germline CDR1 and CDR2 sequences are SGHAT and FQNNGV. The V end was cut by 7 bases, the J end by 1 base, with 13 bases between. CDR3 size: 14 residues. The CDR3 bases are TGTGCCAGCACCGTGGACTGGATCCAAGAGACCCAGTACTTC. Translating gives CASTVDWIQETQYF.

This clonotype has a count of ten or more. The rearrangement links TRBV12-3 or TRBV12-4 to TRBJ2-4; D ambiguous. V was clipped by 4 bases and J by 8 bases, with 9 bases between them. The CDR3 has 12 residues. This CDR3 reads CASSSGVYIQYF. The CDR3 coding sequence is TGTGCCAGCAGTTCCGGAGTCTACATTCAGTACTTC.

This clonotype showed up just a few times. This chain links TRBV12-3 or TRBV12-4 with TRBJ1-5, with D tentatively TRBD1 (6 bases). V was cut by 3 bases and J by 7 bases, with 10 bases left in between. This CDR3 contains 13 residues. The CDR3 here is CASSFGQGQPQHF. The CDR3 DNA reads TGTGCCAGCAGTTTTGGGCAGGGGCAGCCCCAGCATTTT.

This clonotype was observed many times. V and J are TRBV4-3 and TRBJ2-7, with TRBD2 identical over 9 bases. CDR1 and CDR2 from the germline V gene are LGHNA and YSLEER. Trimming removed 0 bases from V and 5 bases from J; junction bases left unmatched: 5. The CDR3 sequence is 15 residues long. This CDR3 is CASSQDSGSKNEQYF. CDR3 nucleotide sequence: TGCGCCAGCAGCCAAGATAGCGGGAGTAAAAACGAGCAGTACTTC.

The chain carries TRBV5-1 and TRBJ2-7, with 7 positions matching TRBD2. The germline gives CDR1 SGHRS, CDR2 YFSETQ. After removal of 1 base from V and 4 bases from J, the junction contained 11 bases not matched to a gene. The CDR3 runs 16 residues. CDR3 DNA: TGCGCCAGCAGCTTGTCTGCGCCGGGACTATCATACGAGCAGTACTTC. It encodes CASSLSAPGLSYEQYF.

This chain joins TRBV6-2 or TRBV6-3 and TRBJ2-1, with TRBD2 identical over 7 bases. The CDR3 loop spans 14 amino acids. Germline trimming cut 7 bases from V and 8 bases from J; bases unmatched to any gene: 11. The germline V gene encodes CDR1 MNHEY and CDR2 SVGEGT. CDR3 protein: CASTTRLAQDEQFF. The CDR3 bases are TGTGCCAGCACCACCCGACTAGCTCAGGATGAGCAGTTCTTC.

The chain uses TRBV3-1 and TRBJ2-1, with TRBD1 as a possible D gene (5 bases). Germline lookup yields CDR1 LGHDT and CDR2 YNNKEL (reference sequence). V lost 11 bases and J 4 bases, leaving 30 bases between the germline ends. The CDR3 runs to 18 residues. The CDR3 loop reads CAFCSAVGSRQKYNEQFF. DNA of the CDR3: TGTGCCTTCTGTTCCGCCGTGGGTTCCAGACAGAAATACAATGAGCAGTTCTTC.

This clonotype was found a few times. The chain combines TRBV6-5 with TRBJ1-4, with D tentatively TRBD1 (6 bases). CDR3 size: 16 residues. The germline V gene encodes CDR1 MNHEY and CDR2 SVGAGI. V dropped 2 bases and J dropped 3 bases, with 13 bases sitting between them. CDR3 bases: TGTGCCAGCAGTTACAGGGGGTCGGTTCCTAATGAAAAACTGTTTTTT. It codes for CASSYRGSVPNEKLFF.